Below, one TCR beta chain is given with its context. Its antigen is still unknown. The CDR3 runs to 14 residues. The V gene's germline CDR1 is MGHRA and CDR2 YSYEKL. V shed 0 bases and J shed 5 bases, with 10 bases lying between them. The sample belongs to a study of T cell repertoires in cytomegalovirus infection. The wider study: Alongside well-studied HLA-B-restricted CMV epitopes, recently identified HLA-C-restricted CMV epitopes were also used. Matching HLA type, along with CMV infection, was indicated by public TCR beta signatures.

Study observations and caveats: It was HLA-C-restricted CMV-specific TCR beta clonotypes that dominated the response ex vivo. Cumulated frequencies of public TCR beta families served to identify carriers of CMV plus the relevant HLA.

Each CDR3 protein is one row after TCRdb ran MiXCR on the reads. This sample has some 900,000 distinct CDR3 sequences, with approximately 29% found just once. The chain employs TRBV4-1 and TRBJ1-2; D gene uncertain. Sample: cultured CD8+ T cells from PBMCs, taken from culture after CMV antigen stimulation. This clonotype originated in a human donor in good health (CMV status not recorded). Some clones in this sample may be carry-over from other donors' samples. CDR3 residues: CASSQDLSPYGYTF. In DNA form, the CDR3 reads TGCGCCAGCAGCCAAGATCTAAGCCCTTATGGCTACACCTTC.